This T cell receptor (beta chain) stems from a study of T-cell memory formation after mild COVID-19. Study-level findings and limits: Among CD4+ contracting clones, most were CM and EM, and CD8+ ones EMRA. Memory sampled before infection contained some responding clones, suggesting cross-reactive memory joined. For second-wave clones that peaked at day 37, SARS-CoV-2 specificity went unverified.

Note on this clonotype: Its matching antigen is unknown.

The CDR3 has 12 residues. In germline, CDR1 is SGHRS, CDR2 YFSETQ. V was shortened by 0 bases and J by 6 bases, with 7 bases between the two germline ends. UMIs and sample barcodes were carried by the TCR alpha and TCR beta cDNA libraries that 5'RACE produced using constant-segment primers. TCRdb reanalysed the 5' RACE reads using MiXCR and keeps one entry per CDR3 protein. Here the sample spans under 200,000 distinct CDR3 sequences, 30% to 35% being singletons. The specimen sequenced was PBMCs or a T cell subset sorted from them (not recorded which). The TCR comes from an adult woman who had mild COVID-19 (a few samples of this study predate the infection). Cell type and time point are not known. V and J are TRBV5-1 and TRBJ2-7; D is undetermined. As DNA, the CDR3 is TGCGCCAGCAGCTTGGCCCCCTCCGAGCAGTACTTC. As protein: CASSLAPSEQYF.